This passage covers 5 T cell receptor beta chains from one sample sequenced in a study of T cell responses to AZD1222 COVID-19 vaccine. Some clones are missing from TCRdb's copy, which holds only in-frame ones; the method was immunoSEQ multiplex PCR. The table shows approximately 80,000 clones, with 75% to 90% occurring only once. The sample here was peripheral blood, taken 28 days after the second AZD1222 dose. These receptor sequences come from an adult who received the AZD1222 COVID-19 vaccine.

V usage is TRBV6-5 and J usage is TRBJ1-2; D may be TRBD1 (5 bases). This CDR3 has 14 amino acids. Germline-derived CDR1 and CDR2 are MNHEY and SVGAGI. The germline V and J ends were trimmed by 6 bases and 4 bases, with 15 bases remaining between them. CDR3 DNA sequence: TGTGCCAGCAGCCGCTCGGACAACTCCTATGGCTACACCTTC. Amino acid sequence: CASSRSDNSYGYTF.

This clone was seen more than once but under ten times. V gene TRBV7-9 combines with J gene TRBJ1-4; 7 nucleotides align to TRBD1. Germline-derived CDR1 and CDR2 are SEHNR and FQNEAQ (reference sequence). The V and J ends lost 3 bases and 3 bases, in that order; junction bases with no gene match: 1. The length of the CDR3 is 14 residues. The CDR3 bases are TGTGCCAGCAGCTTGACAGGGTCTAATGAAAAACTGTTTTTT. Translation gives CASSLTGSNEKLFF.

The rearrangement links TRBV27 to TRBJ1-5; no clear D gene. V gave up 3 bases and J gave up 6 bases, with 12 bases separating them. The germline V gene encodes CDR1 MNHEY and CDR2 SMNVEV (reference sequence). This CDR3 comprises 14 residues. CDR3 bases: TGTGCCAGCAGTTTTTTAGGGATCACTCAGCCCCAGCATTTT. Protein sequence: CASSFLGITQPQHF.

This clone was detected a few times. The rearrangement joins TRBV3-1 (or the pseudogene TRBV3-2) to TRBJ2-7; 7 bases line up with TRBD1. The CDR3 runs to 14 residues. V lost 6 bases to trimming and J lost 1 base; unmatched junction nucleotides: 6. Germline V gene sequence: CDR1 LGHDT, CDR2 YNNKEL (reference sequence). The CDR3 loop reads CASSPDRSSYEQYF. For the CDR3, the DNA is TGTGCCAGCAGTCCGGACAGGAGTTCCTACGAGCAGTACTTC.

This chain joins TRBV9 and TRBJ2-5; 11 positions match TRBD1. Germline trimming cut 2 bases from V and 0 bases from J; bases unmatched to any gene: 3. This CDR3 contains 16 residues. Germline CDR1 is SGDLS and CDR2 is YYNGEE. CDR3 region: CASSVRDRGYQETQYF. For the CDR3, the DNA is TGTGCCAGCAGCGTGCGGGACAGGGGGTACCAAGAGACCCAGTACTTC.